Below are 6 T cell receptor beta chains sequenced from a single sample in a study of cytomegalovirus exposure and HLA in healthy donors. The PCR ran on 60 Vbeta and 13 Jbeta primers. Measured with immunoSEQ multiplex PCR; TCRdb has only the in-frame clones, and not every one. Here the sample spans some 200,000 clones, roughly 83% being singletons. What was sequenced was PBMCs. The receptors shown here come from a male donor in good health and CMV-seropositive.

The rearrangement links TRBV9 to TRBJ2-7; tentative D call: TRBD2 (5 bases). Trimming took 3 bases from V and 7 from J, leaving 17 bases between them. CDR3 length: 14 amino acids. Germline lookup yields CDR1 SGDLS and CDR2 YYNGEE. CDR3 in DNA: TGTGCCAGCAGCGGAGGGCACGGACGAGGGGAGCAGTACTTC. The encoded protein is CASSGGHGRGEQYF.

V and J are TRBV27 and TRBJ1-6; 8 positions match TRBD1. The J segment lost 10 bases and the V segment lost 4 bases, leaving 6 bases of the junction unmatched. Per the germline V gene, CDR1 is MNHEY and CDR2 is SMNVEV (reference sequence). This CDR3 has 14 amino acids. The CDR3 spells CASSSGQVSSPLHF. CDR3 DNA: TGTGCCAGCAGTTCGGGACAGGTCTCGTCACCCCTCCACTTT.

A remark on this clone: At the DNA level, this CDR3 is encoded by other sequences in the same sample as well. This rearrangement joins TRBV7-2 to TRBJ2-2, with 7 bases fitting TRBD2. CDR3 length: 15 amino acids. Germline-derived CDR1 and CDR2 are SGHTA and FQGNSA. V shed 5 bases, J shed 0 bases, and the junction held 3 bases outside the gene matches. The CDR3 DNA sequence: TGTGCCAGCAGCGTCAGCGGGGCGAACACCGGGGAGCTGTTTTTT. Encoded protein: CASSVSGANTGELFF.

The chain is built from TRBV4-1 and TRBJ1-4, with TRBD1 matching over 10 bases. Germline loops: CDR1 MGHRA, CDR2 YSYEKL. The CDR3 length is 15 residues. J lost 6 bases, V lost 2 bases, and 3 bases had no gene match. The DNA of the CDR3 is TGCGCCAGCAGCCAAACCGGGACAGGGGATGAAAAACTGTTTTTT. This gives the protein CASSQTGTGDEKLFF.

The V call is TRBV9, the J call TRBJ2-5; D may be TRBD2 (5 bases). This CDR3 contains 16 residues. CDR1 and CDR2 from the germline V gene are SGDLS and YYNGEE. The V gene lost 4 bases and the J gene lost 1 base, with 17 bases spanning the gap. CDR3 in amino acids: CASSPRISLGQETQYF. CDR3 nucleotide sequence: TGTGCCAGCAGCCCTCGGATATCACTAGGCCAAGAGACCCAGTACTTC. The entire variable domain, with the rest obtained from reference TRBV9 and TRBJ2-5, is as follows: DSGVTQTPKHLITATGQRVTLRCSPRSGDLSVYWYQQSLDQGLQFLIQYYNGEERAKGNILERFSAQQFPDLHSELNLSSLELGDSALYFCASSPRISLGQETQYFGPGTRLLVL.

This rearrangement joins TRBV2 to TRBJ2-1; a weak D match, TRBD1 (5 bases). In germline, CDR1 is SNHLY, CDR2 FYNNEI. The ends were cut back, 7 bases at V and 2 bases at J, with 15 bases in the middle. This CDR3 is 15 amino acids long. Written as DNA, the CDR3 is TGTGCCAGCAACGCCCAGGGTCTTCCCTACAATGAGCAGTTCTTC. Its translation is CASNAQGLPYNEQFF.